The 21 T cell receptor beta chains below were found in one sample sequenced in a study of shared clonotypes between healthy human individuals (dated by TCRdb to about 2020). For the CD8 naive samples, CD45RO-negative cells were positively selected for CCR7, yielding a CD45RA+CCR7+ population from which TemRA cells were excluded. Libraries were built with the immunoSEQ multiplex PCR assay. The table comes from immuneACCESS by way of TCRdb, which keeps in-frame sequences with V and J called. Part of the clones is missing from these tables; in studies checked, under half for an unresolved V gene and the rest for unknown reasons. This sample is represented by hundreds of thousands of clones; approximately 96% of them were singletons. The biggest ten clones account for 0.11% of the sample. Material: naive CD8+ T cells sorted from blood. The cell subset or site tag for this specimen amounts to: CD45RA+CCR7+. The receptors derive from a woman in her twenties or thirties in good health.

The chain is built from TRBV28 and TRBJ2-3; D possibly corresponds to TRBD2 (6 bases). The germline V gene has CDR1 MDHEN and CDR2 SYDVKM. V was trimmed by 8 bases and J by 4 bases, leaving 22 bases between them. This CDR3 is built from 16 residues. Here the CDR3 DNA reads TGTGCCAGCGGCCCTAACTTGGAGGGTTGGTCAGATACGCAGTATTTT. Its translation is CASGPNLEGWSDTQYF.

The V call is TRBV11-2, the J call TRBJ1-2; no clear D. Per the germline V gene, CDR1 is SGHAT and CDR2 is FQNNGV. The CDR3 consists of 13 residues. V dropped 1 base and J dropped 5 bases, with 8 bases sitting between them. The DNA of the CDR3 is TGTGCCAGCAGCTTAGTCTCAGATTATGGCTACACCTTC. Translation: CASSLVSDYGYTF.

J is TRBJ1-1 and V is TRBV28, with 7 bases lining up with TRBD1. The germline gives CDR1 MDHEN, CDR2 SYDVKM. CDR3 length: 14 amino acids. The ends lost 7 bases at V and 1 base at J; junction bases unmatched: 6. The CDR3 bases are TGTGCCAGCAAGGGAAACAGGGGGAACACTGAAGCTTTCTTT. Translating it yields CASKGNRGNTEAFF. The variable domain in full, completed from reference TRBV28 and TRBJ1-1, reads DVKVTQSSRYLVKRTGEKVFLECVQDMDHENMFWYRQDPGLGLRLIYFSYDVKMKEKGDIPEGYSVSREKKERFSLILESASTNQTSMYLCASKGNRGNTEAFFGQGTRLTVV.

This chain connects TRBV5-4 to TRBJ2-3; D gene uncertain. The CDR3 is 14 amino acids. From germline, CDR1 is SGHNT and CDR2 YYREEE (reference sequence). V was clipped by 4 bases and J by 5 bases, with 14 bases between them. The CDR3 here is CASSDSLPGDTQYF. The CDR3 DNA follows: TGTGCCAGCAGCGATAGCCTACCGGGAGATACGCAGTATTTT. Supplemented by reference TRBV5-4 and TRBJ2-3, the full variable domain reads ETGVTQSPTHLIKTRGQQVTLRCSSQSGHNTVSWYQQALGQGPQFIFQYYREEENGRGNFPPRFSGLQFPNYSSELNVNALELDDSALYLCASSDSLPGDTQYFGPGTRLTVL.

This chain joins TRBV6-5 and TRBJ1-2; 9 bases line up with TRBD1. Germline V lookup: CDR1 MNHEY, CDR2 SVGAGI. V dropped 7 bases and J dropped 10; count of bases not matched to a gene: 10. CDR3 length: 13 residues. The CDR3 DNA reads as TGTGCCAGCACCTCTGGACAGGGGAAAACCTACACCTTC. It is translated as CASTSGQGKTYTF.

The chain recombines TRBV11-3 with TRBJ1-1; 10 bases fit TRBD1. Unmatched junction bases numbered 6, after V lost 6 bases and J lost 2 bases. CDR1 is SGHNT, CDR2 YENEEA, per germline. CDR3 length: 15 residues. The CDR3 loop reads CASSLETGGNTEAFF. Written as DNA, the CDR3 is TGTGCCAGCAGTCTCGAGACAGGGGGCAACACTGAAGCTTTCTTT.

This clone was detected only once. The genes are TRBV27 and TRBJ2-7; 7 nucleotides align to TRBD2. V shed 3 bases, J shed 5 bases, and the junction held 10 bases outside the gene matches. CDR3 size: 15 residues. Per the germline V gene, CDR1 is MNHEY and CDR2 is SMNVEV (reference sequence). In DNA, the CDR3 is TGTGCCAGCAGTTTGTCGGATAGGGGAGGGCACGAGCAGTACTTC. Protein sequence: CASSLSDRGGHEQYF.

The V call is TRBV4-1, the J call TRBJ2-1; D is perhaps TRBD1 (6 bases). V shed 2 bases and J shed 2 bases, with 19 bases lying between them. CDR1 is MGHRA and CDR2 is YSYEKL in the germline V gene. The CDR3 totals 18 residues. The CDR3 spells CASSQIATGKRTYNEQFF. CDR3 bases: TGCGCCAGCAGCCAAATCGCGACAGGCAAGAGAACCTACAATGAGCAGTTCTTC.

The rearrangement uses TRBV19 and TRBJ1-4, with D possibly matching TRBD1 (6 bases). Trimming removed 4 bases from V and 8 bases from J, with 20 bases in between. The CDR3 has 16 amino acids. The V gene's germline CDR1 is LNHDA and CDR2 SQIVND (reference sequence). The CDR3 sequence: CASSTPQGRSPEKLFF. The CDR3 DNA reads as TGTGCCAGTAGTACACCCCAGGGGCGATCCCCCGAAAAACTGTTTTTT.

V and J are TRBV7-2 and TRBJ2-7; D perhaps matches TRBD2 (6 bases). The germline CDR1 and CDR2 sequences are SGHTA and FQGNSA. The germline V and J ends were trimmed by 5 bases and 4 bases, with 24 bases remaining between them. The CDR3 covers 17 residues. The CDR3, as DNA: TGTGCCAGCAGCCTCACCAACGTGGGGGGACGCCCTTACGAGCAGTACTTC. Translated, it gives CASSLTNVGGRPYEQYF.

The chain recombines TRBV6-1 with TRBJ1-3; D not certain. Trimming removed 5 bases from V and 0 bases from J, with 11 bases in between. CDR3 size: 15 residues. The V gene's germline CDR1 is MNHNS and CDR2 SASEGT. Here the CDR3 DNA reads TGTGCCAGCAGTCGAGGGCTGTACTCTGGAAACACCATATATTTT. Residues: CASSRGLYSGNTIYF.

The CDR3 sequence: CAHSPADSYNEQFF. The CDR3 bases are TGTGCCCATAGTCCGGCGGATTCCTACAATGAGCAGTTCTTC. The chain employs TRBV6-4 and TRBJ2-1; D uncertain. This CDR3 spans 14 amino acids. Germline V CDR1 and CDR2: MRHNA, SNTAGT. Trimming shortened V by 11 bases and J by 1 base, and 15 bases separated the two germline ends.

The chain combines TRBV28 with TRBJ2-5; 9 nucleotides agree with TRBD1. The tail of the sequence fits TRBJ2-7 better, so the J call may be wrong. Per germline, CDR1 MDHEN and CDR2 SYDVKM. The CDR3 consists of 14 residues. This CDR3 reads CASSLYRGLYEQYF. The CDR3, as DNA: TGTGCCAGCAGTTTGTACAGGGGGCTGTACGAGCAGTACTTC.

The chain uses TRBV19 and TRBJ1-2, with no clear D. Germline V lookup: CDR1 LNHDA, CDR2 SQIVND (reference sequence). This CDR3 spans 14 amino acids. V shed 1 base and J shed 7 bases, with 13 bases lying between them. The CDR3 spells CASSIGHQQGGYTF. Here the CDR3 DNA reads TGTGCCAGTAGTATAGGACACCAACAAGGTGGCTACACCTTC.

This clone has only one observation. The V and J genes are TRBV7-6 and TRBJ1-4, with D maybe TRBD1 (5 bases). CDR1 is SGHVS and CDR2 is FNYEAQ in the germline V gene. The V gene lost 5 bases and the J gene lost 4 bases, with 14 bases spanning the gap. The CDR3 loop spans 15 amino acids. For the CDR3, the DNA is TGTGCCAGCAGCCTAGGGACGGTTGGTAATGAAAAACTGTTTTTT. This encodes CASSLGTVGNEKLFF.

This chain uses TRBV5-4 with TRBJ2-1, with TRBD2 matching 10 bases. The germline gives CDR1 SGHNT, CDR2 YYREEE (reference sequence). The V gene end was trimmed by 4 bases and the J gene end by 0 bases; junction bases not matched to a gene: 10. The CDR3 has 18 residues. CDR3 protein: CASSPGVAGGSSYNEQFF. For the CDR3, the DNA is TGTGCCAGCAGCCCCGGGGTAGCGGGAGGTAGCTCCTACAATGAGCAGTTCTTC.

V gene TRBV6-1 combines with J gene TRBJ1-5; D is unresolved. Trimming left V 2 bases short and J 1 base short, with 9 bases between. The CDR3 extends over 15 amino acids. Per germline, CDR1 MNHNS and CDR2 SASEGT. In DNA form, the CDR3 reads TGTGCCAGCAGTGAACCAGGATCGAGCAATCAGCCCCAGCATTTT. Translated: CASSEPGSSNQPQHF.

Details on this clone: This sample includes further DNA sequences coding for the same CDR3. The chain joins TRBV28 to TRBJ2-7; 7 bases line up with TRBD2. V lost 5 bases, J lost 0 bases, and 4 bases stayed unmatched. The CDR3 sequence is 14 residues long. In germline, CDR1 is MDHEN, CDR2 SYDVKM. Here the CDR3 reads CASSEAGSSYEQYF. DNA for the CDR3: TGTGCCAGCAGTGAAGCGGGGTCCTCCTACGAGCAGTACTTC.

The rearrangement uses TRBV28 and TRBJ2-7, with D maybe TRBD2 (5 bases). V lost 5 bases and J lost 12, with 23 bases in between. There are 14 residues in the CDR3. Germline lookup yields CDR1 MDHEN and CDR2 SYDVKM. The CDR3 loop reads CASSPRGRTPIGYF. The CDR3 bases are TGTGCCAGCAGTCCCCGCGGGCGGACTCCTATCGGGTACTTC.

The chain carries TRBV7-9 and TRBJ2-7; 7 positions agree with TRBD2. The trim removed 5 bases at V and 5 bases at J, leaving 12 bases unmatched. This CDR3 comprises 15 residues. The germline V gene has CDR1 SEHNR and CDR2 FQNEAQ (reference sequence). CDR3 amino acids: CASSPDGGSSDEQYF. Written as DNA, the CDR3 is TGTGCCAGCAGCCCTGACGGCGGGAGTTCCGACGAGCAGTACTTC.

The CDR3 spells CASSYSGITDTQYF. In DNA, the CDR3 is TGTGCCAGCAGTTATTCGGGTATCACAGATACGCAGTATTTT. The gene calls are TRBV6-6 and TRBJ2-3; D gene ambiguous. Germline CDR1 reads MNHNY; CDR2 reads SVGAGI (reference sequence). CDR3 length equals 14 residues. Trimming took off 3 bases at V and 2 bases at J, with 9 bases between the two ends.